Described below is a single TCR beta chain sequence and its context. The record originates from a study of blood T cell repertoires in COVID-19. The protocol was immunoSEQ multiplex PCR, while the TCRdb copy is restricted to in-frame clones and leaves out a portion. This sample has about 51,000 clones, with 86% found just once. Sequenced sample: peripheral blood. The clonotype comes from a man at least 80 years old with active COVID-19.

The CDR3 sequence: CATSDLAVSSYNEQFF. The DNA of the CDR3 is TGTGCCACCAGTGATCTAGCGGTGAGCTCCTACAATGAGCAGTTCTTC. J is TRBJ2-1 and V is TRBV24-1, with 7 bases that match TRBD2. Trimming took 3 bases from V and 0 from J; bases not matched to a gene: 4. This CDR3 is built from 16 residues. Germline assignment: CDR1 KGHDR and CDR2 SFDVKD.